Following are 5 T cell receptor beta chains from one sample sequenced in a study of neurological immune-mediated disorders. MiXCR, applied by TCRdb to the 5' RACE reads, yields one record per CDR3 protein. The data show about 17,000 distinct CDR3 sequences, with 3% to 4.5% seen just once and roughly 21% held by the top ten. Input material: CD8+ T cells from blood. The receptor source for this set is a woman between 40 and 50 years old in good health.

This clonotype was seen at least ten times. DNA for the CDR3: TGCGCCAGCAGCTTGTTTAGCGGGAGAGGAACAGATACGCAGTATTTT. Protein: CASSLFSGRGTDTQYF. The rearrangement joins TRBV5-1 to TRBJ2-3; 9 nucleotides line up with TRBD2. CDR3 length: 16 residues. The ends lost 1 base at V and 3 bases at J; junction bases unmatched: 6. Germline CDR1 SGHRS, CDR2 YFSETQ.

This clonotype has a count of ten or more. The chain carries TRBV18 and TRBJ1-4; TRBD1 is a possible D gene (6 bases). This CDR3 is 14 amino acids long. Trimming pared 1 base from V and 3 bases from J, leaving 6 bases between. Germline V gives CDR1 KGHSH, CDR2 LQKENI. DNA of the CDR3: TGTGCCAGCTCACCACGGACAGCTAATGAAAAACTGTTTTTT. Translated: CASSPRTANEKLFF.

At least ten counts were recorded for this clonotype. The J gene is TRBJ2-1, the V gene TRBV29-1; 7 bases agree with TRBD2. The CDR3 is 14 residues long. Germline V lookup: CDR1 SQVTM, CDR2 ANQGSEA. The ends lost 3 bases at V and 5 bases at J; junction bases unmatched: 7. The chain's CDR3 is CSVERRERDNEQFF. The CDR3 DNA sequence: TGCAGCGTTGAGCGGCGGGAGAGGGACAATGAGCAGTTCTTC.

This clonotype has at least ten counts. The J gene is TRBJ2-3, the V gene TRBV7-9, with TRBD2 as a possible D gene (6 bases). V was pared by 5 bases and J by 4 bases, with 16 bases between. CDR3 length: 15 amino acids. CDR1 and CDR2 from the germline V gene are SEHNR and FQNEAQ (reference sequence). CDR3 sequence (DNA): TGTGCCAGCAGCCACCGGGACTTAGGCCCAGATACGCAGTATTTT. This codes for CASSHRDLGPDTQYF.

The table lists this clonotype with many counts. The CDR3 DNA sequence: TGTGCCAGCAGCGTTTTCGACACCGGGGAGCTGTTTTTT. Amino acid sequence: CASSVFDTGELFF. The genes are TRBV9 and TRBJ2-2; D gene uncertain. CDR3 length: 13 residues. Germline assignment: CDR1 SGDLS and CDR2 YYNGEE. The ends were cut back, 2 bases at V and 3 bases at J, with 5 bases in the middle.